This is a list of T cell receptor beta chains from one sample in a study of blood T cell repertoires in COVID-19. Produced via immunoSEQ multiplex PCR; TCRdb's table is partial and in-frame only. The table has hundreds of thousands of clones, approximately 86% seen once. Sequencing was performed on peripheral blood. Receptors were obtained from a woman in her 30s who had recovered from COVID-19. Both conserved end residues are trimmed from each CDR3. The order of the fields is clone size, V gene, D gene, J gene, CDR3 protein. D genes are given only for firm matches. The size of a clone is reported for some rows only, either as once, few or many, or as a class for expanded clones.

NA	TRBV2	TRBD1	TRBJ1-2	ASSIGQGAGGYGYT
once	TRBV11-2	TRBD2	TRBJ2-4	ASSFSGSRHIQY
NA	TRBV11-3	TRBD2	TRBJ2-1	ASSLGRAGGPNEQF
NA	TRBV5-6	TRBD1	TRBJ1-1	ASSSTGVIEAF
NA	TRBV3-1/TRBV3-2	TRBD2	TRBJ2-1	ASSHPSGSGYNEQF
NA	TRBV3-1/TRBV3-2	TRBD2	TRBJ2-5	ASSGLAGGYQETQY
NA	TRBV2	NA	TRBJ2-2	ASSVGGTTGELF
NA	TRBV27	NA	TRBJ1-6	ASSPSQAGELPLH
NA	TRBV27	TRBD1	TRBJ1-1	ASSRGQGGTEAF
NA	TRBV6-6	NA	TRBJ1-1	ASRRDIAEAF
NA	TRBV5-4	TRBD2	TRBJ2-7	ASSGGLAGADEQY
NA	TRBV19	TRBD2	TRBJ2-7	ASSAPGLARGEQY
NA	TRBV7-6	NA	TRBJ1-1	ASSLYKGQTEAF
NA	TRBV6-1	TRBD1	TRBJ1-5	ASSAGGGGGNQPQH
NA	TRBV12-5	NA	TRBJ1-3	ASGPADQGGNTIY
NA	TRBV4-3	TRBD1	TRBJ2-6	ASSQDVGTVPSGANVLT
NA	TRBV27	TRBD2	TRBJ2-1	ASSFSGRAVEQF
NA	TRBV11-3	NA	TRBJ2-2	ASSLDRGNTGELF
NA	TRBV3-1/TRBV3-2	NA	TRBJ1-5	ASSQDAGGGQPQH
NA	TRBV30	TRBD2	TRBJ2-5	AWSGDYNQETQY
NA	TRBV27	TRBD2	TRBJ2-1	ASGGGLLDNEQF
NA	TRBV30	NA	TRBJ2-6	AWALGSGANVLT
NA	TRBV18	NA	TRBJ1-6	ASSPANLYNSPLH
NA	TRBV7-9	NA	TRBJ2-7	ASSLQGMEEQY
NA	TRBV2	TRBD1	TRBJ1-4	ASSRTGNEKLF
once	TRBV7-8	TRBD1	TRBJ1-4	ASSQQGVGKLF
NA	TRBV2	NA	TRBJ1-5	ASKGDTRGSNQPQH
NA	TRBV2	TRBD1	TRBJ1-5	ASGQGGNQPQH
NA	TRBV21-1	NA	TRBJ2-7	ASSKAPTGAYEQY
few	TRBV2	NA	TRBJ2-7	ASSGWKQY
NA	TRBV10-3	TRBD1	TRBJ1-2	AIRGTVSMGYT
NA	TRBV6-5	NA	TRBJ1-6	ASRAPGDNSPLH
NA	TRBV3-1/TRBV3-2	TRBD1	TRBJ2-3	ASSQDQTGGSEDTQY
NA	TRBV29-1	TRBD1	TRBJ2-7	SAGTGYYEQY
NA	TRBV9	NA	TRBJ2-2	ASSVEGGLTGGWNTGELF
NA	TRBV7-9	TRBD2	TRBJ2-7	ASSLGTSGRAIESYEQY
NA	TRBV27	NA	TRBJ1-3	ASSLQGPGNTIY
once	TRBV19	NA	TRBJ1-1	ASTLNGFRGKNTEAF
once	TRBV5-4	NA	TRBJ2-7	ASSFGQKSRNEQY
NA	TRBV7-9	NA	TRBJ2-1	ASSLVAGSNNEQF
NA	TRBV5-4	NA	TRBJ1-3	ASSRIGHLSGNTIY
once	TRBV21-1	NA	TRBJ2-7	ASGLRSYEQY
NA	TRBV5-5	TRBD1	TRBJ1-1	ASSYLSQGVFEAF
few	TRBV7-2	NA	TRBJ1-4	ASSFRGEKLF
once	TRBV7-2	TRBD1	TRBJ1-3	ASSSQGEVTIY
NA	TRBV28	TRBD1	TRBJ2-2	ASSLRGPGELF